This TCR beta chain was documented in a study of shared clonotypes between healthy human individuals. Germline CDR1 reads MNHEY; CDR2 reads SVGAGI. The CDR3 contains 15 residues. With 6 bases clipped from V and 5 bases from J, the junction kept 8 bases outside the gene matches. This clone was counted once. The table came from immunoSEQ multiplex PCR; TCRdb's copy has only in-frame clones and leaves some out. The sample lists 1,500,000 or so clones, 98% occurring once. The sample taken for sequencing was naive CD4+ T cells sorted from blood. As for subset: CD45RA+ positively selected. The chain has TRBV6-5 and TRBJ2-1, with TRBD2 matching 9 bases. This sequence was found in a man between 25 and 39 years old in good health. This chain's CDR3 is CASRLAGAVNNEQFF. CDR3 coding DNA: TGTGCCAGCAGATTAGCGGGAGCGGTGAACAATGAGCAGTTCTTC.